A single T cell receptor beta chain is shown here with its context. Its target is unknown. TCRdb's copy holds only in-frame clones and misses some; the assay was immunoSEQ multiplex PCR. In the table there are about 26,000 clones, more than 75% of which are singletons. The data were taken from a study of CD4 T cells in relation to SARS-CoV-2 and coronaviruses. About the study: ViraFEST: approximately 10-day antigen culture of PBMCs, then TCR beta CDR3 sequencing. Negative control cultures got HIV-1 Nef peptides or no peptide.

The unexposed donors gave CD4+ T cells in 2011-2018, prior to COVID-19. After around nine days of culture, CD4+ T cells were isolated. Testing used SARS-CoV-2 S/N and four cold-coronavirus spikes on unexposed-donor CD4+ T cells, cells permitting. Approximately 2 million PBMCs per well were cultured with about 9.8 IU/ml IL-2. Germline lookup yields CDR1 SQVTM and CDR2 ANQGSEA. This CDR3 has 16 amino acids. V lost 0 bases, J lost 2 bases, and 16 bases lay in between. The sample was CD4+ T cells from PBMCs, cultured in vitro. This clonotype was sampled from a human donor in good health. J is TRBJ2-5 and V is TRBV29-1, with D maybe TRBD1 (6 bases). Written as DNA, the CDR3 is TGCAGCGTTGAAGATGGGTACAGGGATGCACAAGAGACCCAGTACTTC. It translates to CSVEDGYRDAQETQYF.